The 17 T cell receptor beta chains below were found in one sample sequenced in a study of CD8 T cells in ankylosing spondylitis. Via MiXCR, TCRdb re-called the 5' RACE reads, giving one row per CDR3 protein. This table has 350,000 to 400,000 distinct CDR3 sequences, 20% to 25% appearing once. The sequenced material came from blood, either unsorted or a sorted T cell fraction (not recorded which). The receptors stem from a male donor with ankylosing spondylitis or in good health (not recorded which).

J is TRBJ2-7 and V is TRBV20-1; D unresolved. Between the trimmed V and J ends, which lost 1 base and 1 base, there was a span of 5 bases. CDR1 and CDR2 from the germline V gene are DFQATT and SNEGSKA (reference sequence). The CDR3 is made up of 12 amino acids. CDR3 coding DNA: TGCAGTGCTAGAGGCCAGTCCTACGAGCAGTACTTC. Translation: CSARGQSYEQYF.

V usage is TRBV11-2 and J usage is TRBJ2-2, with D hard to call. The germline V gene encodes CDR1 SGHAT and CDR2 FQNNGV. Trimming removed 5 bases from V and 4 bases from J, with 11 bases in between. CDR3 size: 14 residues. CDR3 in amino acids: CASSIMATTGELFF. CDR3 in DNA: TGTGCCAGCAGCATAATGGCAACCACCGGGGAGCTGTTTTTT. Variable domain in full (rest from reference TRBV11-2 and TRBJ2-2): EAGVAQSPRYKIIEKRQSVAFWCNPISGHATLYWYQQILGQGPKLLIQFQNNGVVDDSQLPKDRFSAERLKGVDSTLKIQPAKLEDSAVYLCASSIMATTGELFFGEGSRLTVL.

This clonotype was recorded a few times. The CDR3 region has the DNA TGCAGCGTTGAGTACCCAGGGGCCTACGAGCAGTACTTC. This translates into CSVEYPGAYEQYF. The chain is built from TRBV29-1 and TRBJ2-7, with a possible D match to TRBD1 (6 bases). The germline gives CDR1 SQVTM, CDR2 ANQGSEA. The CDR3 has 13 amino acids. V was cut by 3 bases and J by 2 bases, with 11 bases left in between.

This clonotype was picked up a small number of times. The rearrangement uses TRBV12-3 or TRBV12-4 and TRBJ1-1; D unclear. Trimming removed 3 bases from V and 0 bases from J, with 11 bases in between. The CDR3 totals 15 residues. CDR3 protein: CASSFRVDMNTEAFF. Written as DNA, the CDR3 is TGTGCCAGCAGTTTTCGGGTCGACATGAACACTGAAGCTTTCTTT.

The CDR3 DNA reads as TGCAGTGCTAGATCTTTGGAGGGACCCCTCTACGAGCAGTACTTC. It yields the protein CSARSLEGPLYEQYF. This chain joins TRBV20-1 and TRBJ2-7; possible D gene TRBD2, 6 bases. This CDR3 has 15 amino acids. Deletions cut 2 bases from V and 3 bases from J, with 17 bases between. CDR1 is DFQATT and CDR2 is SNEGSKA in the germline V gene (reference sequence).

The V gene is TRBV7-8, the J gene TRBJ2-1; the match to TRBD2 covers 8 bases. CDR3 length: 13 amino acids. The germline gives CDR1 SGHVS, CDR2 FQNEAQ. After removal of 1 base from V and 13 bases from J, the junction contained 6 bases not matched to a gene. CDR3 in amino acids: CASSLDGGAAQFF. CDR3 bases: TGTGCCAGCAGCTTAGACGGGGGGGCGGCCCAGTTCTTC.

This clonotype was detected a few times. The gene calls are TRBV28 and TRBJ2-3, with D tentatively TRBD1 or TRBD2 (5 bases each). Trimming took 3 bases from V and 2 from J, leaving 9 bases between them. CDR1 is MDHEN and CDR2 is SYDVKM in the germline V gene. This CDR3 is 14 amino acids long. CDR3 protein: CASSLRGPTDTQYF. CDR3 nucleotide sequence: TGTGCCAGCAGTTTGAGGGGCCCCACAGATACGCAGTATTTT.

V usage is TRBV18 and J usage is TRBJ2-5, with D tentatively TRBD2 (6 bases). Per germline, CDR1 KGHSH and CDR2 LQKENI. The germline V and J ends were trimmed by 3 bases and 6 bases, with 17 bases remaining between them. The CDR3 totals 15 residues. CDR3 residues: CASSPETPGLKTQYF. The CDR3 nucleotides are TGTGCCAGCTCACCCGAGACCCCGGGACTCAAGACCCAGTACTTC.

The chain recombines TRBV2 with TRBJ1-6; 8 nucleotides match TRBD1. Germline lookup yields CDR1 SNHLY and CDR2 FYNNEI. This CDR3 is 15 amino acids long. The trim removed 9 bases at V and 9 bases at J, leaving 13 bases unmatched. The DNA for the CDR3 is TGTGCCAGGCAACCCGGACAGGGTAGGGGTTCACCCCTCCACTTT. Translating it yields CARQPGQGRGSPLHF.

This clonotype has more than one count but fewer than ten. The chain recombines TRBV11-2 with TRBJ2-5, with D unclear. This CDR3 contains 15 residues. Germline V gives CDR1 SGHAT, CDR2 FQNNGV. Between the trimmed V and J ends, which lost 2 bases and 2 bases, there was a span of 12 bases. CDR3 nucleotide sequence: TGTGCCAGCAGCTTATTCGAAGGCGAGCAAGAGACCCAGTACTTC. It is translated as CASSLFEGEQETQYF. Looking up the rest from reference TRBV11-2 and TRBJ2-5 gives the full variable domain: EAGVAQSPRYKIIEKRQSVAFWCNPISGHATLYWYQQILGQGPKLLIQFQNNGVVDDSQLPKDRFSAERLKGVDSTLKIQPAKLEDSAVYLCASSLFEGEQETQYFGPGTRLLVL.

The V and J genes are TRBV27 and TRBJ2-1; weak D call: TRBD1 (5 bases). Trimming left V 3 bases short and J 5 bases short, with 11 bases between. Germline CDR1 reads MNHEY; CDR2 reads SMNVEV (reference sequence). This CDR3 is built from 14 residues. The CDR3: CASSFGAVHNEQFF. In DNA, the CDR3 is TGTGCCAGCAGTTTTGGGGCAGTCCACAATGAGCAGTTCTTC.

This clonotype was seen only once. CDR3 in amino acids: CASSPRGSGEQYF. The CDR3 DNA is TGTGCCAGCAGCCCAAGGGGTTCGGGGGAGCAGTACTTC. The chain combines TRBV5-4 with TRBJ2-7; the D gene could be TRBD1 or TRBD2 (5 bases each). The ends were cut back, 4 bases at V and 7 bases at J, with 15 bases in the middle. The V gene's germline CDR1 is SGHNT and CDR2 YYREEE (reference sequence). This CDR3 comprises 13 residues.

This clonotype was picked up a small number of times. The chain combines TRBV4-2 with TRBJ1-2, with no clear D. Germline V lookup: CDR1 LGHNA, CDR2 YNFKEQ. V lost 0 bases, J lost 4 bases, and 9 bases lay in between. The CDR3 is 14 amino acids. This CDR3 is CASSQDYQFYGYTF. In nucleotides, the CDR3 is TGTGCCAGCAGCCAAGATTATCAGTTCTATGGCTACACCTTC.

The rearrangement uses TRBV28 and TRBJ2-3, with 9 positions matching TRBD1. The CDR3 is 14 amino acids. V was clipped by 5 bases and J by 4 bases; unmatched bases: 4. CDR1 MDHEN and CDR2 SYDVKM come from the germline V gene. The CDR3 DNA follows: TGTGCCAGCAGTCTAGGGACAGGGTCAGATACGCAGTATTTT. Translated: CASSLGTGSDTQYF.

In this sample, this clonotype turned up a few times. V and J are TRBV12-3 or TRBV12-4 and TRBJ2-7; maybe TRBD2 (6 bases). This CDR3 region has 12 residues. Deletions cut 4 bases from V and 3 bases from J, with 7 bases between. CDR3 region: CASSWRGYEQYF. CDR3 nucleotide sequence: TGTGCCAGCAGTTGGCGGGGCTACGAGCAGTACTTC.

V usage is TRBV28 and J usage is TRBJ2-6, with D hard to call. Deletions cut 10 bases from V and 1 base from J, with 14 bases between. The CDR3 covers 15 residues. CDR1 and CDR2 (germline): MDHEN, SYDVKM. DNA of the CDR3: TGTGCCATCTCCGCTTCGCTATCTGGGGCCAACGTCCTGACTTTC. This translates into CAISASLSGANVLTF.

The table lists this clonotype with a count of one. The chain carries TRBV16 and TRBJ2-4; D unresolved. The V end lost 1 base, the J end lost 1 base, and 17 bases lay between the germline ends. Germline-derived CDR1 and CDR2 are KGHSY and FQNENV. This CDR3 comprises 18 residues. CDR3 amino acids: CASSQFKFSPWAKNIQYF. The CDR3 coding sequence is TGTGCCAGCAGCCAATTTAAGTTCAGCCCTTGGGCCAAAAACATTCAGTACTTC.